This T cell receptor beta chain was recovered during a study of cytomegalovirus exposure and HLA in healthy donors. Turning to the study itself: The approximately 110 validation repertoires were reported in a later analysis to have been generated on the same platform as the 500 to 700 first-cohort repertoires.

As for this clone: Its matching antigen is unknown.

Only in-frame clones appear in the TCRdb table, and some are missing; sequencing was by immunoSEQ multiplex PCR. In the table there are about 260,000 clones, 90% of which are singletons. Study findings and constraints: Subsequent analysis showed first-cohort TCR clusters tending to co-occur in roughly 130 validation repertoires. According to the study, about 180 TCR beta chains were cytomegalovirus-associated.

CDR3 length equals 19 residues. CDR1 and CDR2 (germline): LGHNA, YSLEER. V dropped 0 bases and J dropped 5 bases, with 25 bases sitting between them. The sequenced sample was PBMCs. This TCR came from a woman in her twenties or thirties in good health and CMV-seronegative. The chain uses TRBV4-3 and TRBJ1-2; tentatively, D is TRBD1 (6 bases). The CDR3 DNA is TGCGCCAGCAGCCAAGATTCGGCTAGCGGTAGTGGGGGCGCTTATGGCTACACCTTC. This codes for CASSQDSASGSGGAYGYTF.